The 4 T cell receptor beta chains below all came from one sample that was sequenced in a study of regulatory T cells in long-lasting Graves disease. The time point was: persistent/refractory GD, antithyroid drugs over 5 years with positive TRAb. Extracted PBMC RNA gave rise to the TCR library. Assembly of TCR beta libraries relied on iRepertoire HTBI primers together with Arm-PCR of CDR3 regions. TCRdb re-analysed the multiplex PCR reads in MiXCR, keeping a single row per CDR3 protein. The top ten clones hold under 55% of a sample with hundreds of thousands of distinct CDR3 sequences, roughly 30% of them seen once. Source: peripheral blood mononuclear cells (PBMCs), taken when the disease was refractory, from a patient treated with antithyroid drugs. The receptors originated from a female donor with Graves disease.

The sample holds a few counts of this clonotype. The CDR3 coding sequence is TGCGCCAGTCGGACAGGGGTGGAATACGAGCAGTACTTC. Translation gives CASRTGVEYEQYF. The chain employs TRBV5-1 and TRBJ2-7, with 9 bases aligning to TRBD1. The CDR3 sequence is 13 residues long. CDR1 is SGHRS and CDR2 is YFSETQ in the germline V gene. With 8 bases clipped from V and 4 bases from J, the junction kept 7 bases outside the gene matches.

This clonotype has more than one count but fewer than ten. The rearrangement joins TRBV4-1 to TRBJ2-7; 9 nucleotides agree with TRBD1. CDR1 and CDR2 from the germline V gene are MGHRA and YSYEKL. Losses at the gene ends were 3 bases for V and 3 bases for J; bases not matched to a gene: 3. The CDR3 loop spans 14 amino acids. The CDR3 loop is CASSHTTGGYEQYF. The CDR3, as DNA: TGCGCCAGCAGCCATACGACAGGGGGCTACGAGCAGTACTTC.

This clonotype was counted at least ten times. The chain has TRBV28 and TRBJ1-2; no definite D call. The CDR3 has 15 amino acids. Germline V gives CDR1 MDHEN, CDR2 SYDVKM. Trimming shortened V by 2 bases and J by 0 bases, and 10 bases separated the two germline ends. The CDR3 loop is CASSLQATSNYGYTF. CDR3 nucleotides: TGTGCCAGCAGTTTACAGGCTACTTCTAACTATGGCTACACCTTC.

This chain joins TRBV7-9 and TRBJ2-7; D possibly corresponds to TRBD2 (6 bases). Germline values: CDR1 SEHNR, CDR2 FQNEAQ (reference sequence). This CDR3 has 14 amino acids. V was pared by 1 base and J by 6 bases, with 13 bases between. The CDR3 sequence: CASSLDRDSGEQYF. In nucleotides, the CDR3 is TGTGCCAGCAGCTTAGACCGGGACTCCGGCGAGCAGTACTTC. Variable domain in full (rest from reference TRBV7-9 and TRBJ2-7): DTGVSQNPRHKITKRGQNVTFRCDPISEHNRLYWYRQTLGQGPEFLTYFQNEAQLEKSRLLSDRFSAERPKGSFSTLEIQRTEQGDSAMYLCASSLDRDSGEQYFGPGTRLTVT.